The clone carrying this T cell receptor (beta chain) has a single count. This sample stems from a study of blood T cell repertoires in COVID-19. Looked up from germline, CDR1 is LNHDA and CDR2 is SQIVND (reference sequence). The V end lost 6 bases, the J end lost 0 bases, and 8 bases lay between the germline ends. The length of the CDR3 is 13 residues. Method: immunoSEQ multiplex PCR; TCRdb's copy keeps in-frame clones and lacks some. The sample contains 490,000 or so clones, more than 85% of which appear only once. Those who participated ranged in age from about 18 to 89 years and resided in 20 to 30 US areas. Recovery meant two consecutive negative NP/OP PCR tests, professional clearance, or resolved symptoms.

The TCR was taken from a woman aged 55-69 years who had recovered from COVID-19. Sequences were obtained from PBMCs or T cells enriched from blood (not recorded which). The V call is TRBV19, the J call TRBJ1-1; TRBD1 might be the D (6 bases). CDR3 residues: CASRTGMNTEAFF. CDR3 nucleotide sequence: TGTGCCAGTAGAACAGGGATGAACACTGAAGCTTTCTTT.